The 20 T cell receptor beta chains presented below share a single source sample, sequenced in a study of blood T cell repertoires in COVID-19. The protocol was immunoSEQ multiplex PCR, while the TCRdb copy is restricted to in-frame clones and leaves out a portion. The sample contains some 350,000 clones, over 75% of which appear only once. Sequencing was carried out using PBMCs or T cells enriched from blood (not recorded which). These receptors were obtained from a woman aged 30 to 39 who had recovered from COVID-19.

This rearrangement joins TRBV7-2 to TRBJ1-2; tentatively, D is TRBD1 (6 bases). The CDR3 totals 15 residues. The germline CDR1 and CDR2 sequences are SGHTA and FQGNSA. Trimming removed 5 bases at V and 5 bases at J, with 18 bases between. The CDR3 bases are TGTGCCAGCAGCCCCTTAGGCGACAGGAATTATGGCTACACCTTC. Translating gives CASSPLGDRNYGYTF. Full variable domain (missing parts from reference TRBV7-2 and TRBJ1-2): GAGVSQSPSNKVTEKGKDVELRCDPISGHTALYWYRQSLGQGLEFLIYFQGNSAPDKSGLPSDRFSAERTGGSVSTLTIQRTQQEDSAVYLCASSPLGDRNYGYTFGSGTRLTVV.

The gene calls are TRBV25-1 and TRBJ2-7; a weak D match, TRBD2 (5 bases). The germline V gene has CDR1 MGHDK and CDR2 SYGVNS. Between the trimmed V and J ends, which lost 0 bases and 7 bases, there was a span of 13 bases. The CDR3 has 14 amino acids. The CDR3 DNA follows: TGTGCCAGCAGTGAATATCGGAGAGGGCGAGAGCAGTACTTC. Its protein product is CASSEYRRGREQYF.

The rearrangement uses TRBV27 and TRBJ1-1, with D tentatively TRBD1 (6 bases). This CDR3 is built from 14 residues. The V gene lost 3 bases and the J gene lost 5 bases, with 13 bases spanning the gap. CDR1 is MNHEY and CDR2 is SMNVEV in the germline V gene (reference sequence). This CDR3 is CASSFSKGGTEAFF. In DNA form, the CDR3 reads TGTGCCAGCAGTTTCTCCAAGGGGGGGACTGAAGCTTTCTTT.

This chain connects TRBV18 to TRBJ2-1; D gene ambiguous. There are 12 residues in the CDR3. V was clipped by 3 bases and J by 6 bases, with 6 bases between them. Germline loops: CDR1 KGHSH, CDR2 LQKENI. CDR3 coding DNA: TGTGCCAGCTCACCTTTACTCAATGAGCAGTTCTTC. The encoded protein is CASSPLLNEQFF.

This sequence joins TRBV18 and TRBJ2-1, with unresolved D. Germline lookup yields CDR1 KGHSH and CDR2 LQKENI. The length of the CDR3 is 16 residues. Trimming removed 4 bases from V and 4 bases from J, with 17 bases in between. The CDR3 DNA sequence: TGTGCCAGCTCACGATTCGAGACAATCGAATACAATGAGCAGTTCTTC. Amino acids: CASSRFETIEYNEQFF.

The V call is TRBV19, the J call TRBJ2-1; 8 bases are shared with TRBD2. The CDR3 sequence is 16 residues long. V lost 4 bases, J lost 4 bases, and 9 bases stayed unmatched. Per the germline V gene, CDR1 is LNHDA and CDR2 is SQIVND (reference sequence). CDR3: CASSRGLTGGYNEQFF. The DNA for the CDR3 is TGTGCCAGTAGTAGGGGCCTAACGGGGGGGTACAATGAGCAGTTCTTC.

In this sample, this clone turned up a few times. V is TRBV29-1 and J is TRBJ2-2; tentative D call: TRBD2 (6 bases). Looked up from germline, CDR1 is SQVTM and CDR2 is ANQGSEA. The CDR3 has 14 residues. V was cut by 4 bases and J by 4 bases, with 13 bases left in between. The CDR3 sequence is CSVGRPGGTGELFF. CDR3 nucleotide sequence: TGCAGCGTTGGGCGACCCGGGGGCACCGGGGAGCTGTTTTTT.

J is TRBJ1-5 and V is TRBV28, with D hard to call. V was shortened by 7 bases and J by 6 bases, with 4 bases between the two germline ends. Germline assignment: CDR1 MDHEN and CDR2 SYDVKM. The length of the CDR3 is 10 residues. The CDR3 sequence: CASNLQPQHF. The CDR3 DNA reads TGTGCCAGCAATCTTCAGCCCCAGCATTTT.

V and J are TRBV2 and TRBJ1-6; maybe TRBD1 (6 bases). The V and J ends lost 7 bases and 7 bases respectively, with 14 bases between them. CDR1 is SNHLY, CDR2 FYNNEI, per germline. This CDR3 contains 14 residues. The CDR3 coding sequence is TGTGCCAGCACGTGGGGGGGCAACAATTCACCCCTCCACTTT. Translated, it gives CASTWGGNNSPLHF.

V and J are TRBV6-5 and TRBJ2-1; 10 bases line up with TRBD1. This CDR3 contains 15 residues. Trimming took 2 bases from V and 8 from J; bases not matched to a gene: 6. The germline CDR1 and CDR2 sequences are MNHEY and SVGAGI. CDR3 residues: CASSYGQGGLDEQFF. The CDR3 nucleotides are TGTGCCAGCAGTTACGGACAGGGGGGGCTTGATGAGCAGTTCTTC.

As for this clone: This specimen includes other DNA sequences encoding the same CDR3. The chain carries TRBV15 and TRBJ1-4, with D possibly being TRBD1 (5 bases). V gave up 0 bases and J gave up 6 bases, with 5 bases separating them. CDR3 length: 13 amino acids. Germline lookup yields CDR1 LNHNV and CDR2 YYDKDF (reference sequence). The chain's CDR3 is CATSRDRDEKLFF. CDR3 DNA sequence: TGTGCCACCAGCAGAGACAGGGATGAAAAACTGTTTTTT.

The gene calls are TRBV28 and TRBJ2-7; D is undetermined. The V gene lost 6 bases and the J gene lost 2 bases, with 14 bases spanning the gap. In germline, CDR1 is MDHEN, CDR2 SYDVKM. The CDR3 consists of 14 residues. The CDR3 DNA sequence: TGTGCCAGCAGCCCACGGAGCCTCCCCTACGAGCAGTACTTC. Its protein product is CASSPRSLPYEQYF.

The chain has TRBV7-9 and TRBJ1-1; no clear D gene. The CDR3 has 12 residues. Germline V gene lookup returns CDR1 SEHNR and CDR2 FQNEAQ (reference sequence). V lost 1 base, J lost 7 bases, and 7 bases lay in between. CDR3 nucleotide sequence: TGTGCCAGCAGCTTAGGAGCGGGTGAAGCTTTCTTT. This codes for CASSLGAGEAFF.

The chain has TRBV7-9 and TRBJ2-2; D remains ambiguous. The V gene's germline CDR1 is SEHNR and CDR2 FQNEAQ (reference sequence). The CDR3 consists of 14 residues. Trimming cost V 2 bases and J 7 bases, with 11 bases left between them. The CDR3 nucleotides read TGTGCCAGCAGCTTATTGCATGCAGACGGGGAGCTGTTTTTT. This translates into CASSLLHADGELFF.

The chain carries TRBV11-2 and TRBJ2-1; 12 bases fit TRBD2. Germline V gene sequence: CDR1 SGHAT, CDR2 FQNNGV. The CDR3 extends over 15 amino acids. J was trimmed by 4 bases and V by 4 bases; bases with no gene match: 2. The CDR3 here is CASSWGTSGYNEQFF. CDR3 nucleotide sequence: TGTGCCAGCAGCTGGGGGACTAGCGGGTACAATGAGCAGTTCTTC.

The rearrangement links TRBV28 to TRBJ2-3, with TRBD1 matching over 8 bases. This CDR3 region has 15 residues. Trimming cost V 6 bases and J 3 bases; bases outside gene matches: 8. Germline V gene data show CDR1 as MDHEN and CDR2 as SYDVKM. The CDR3, as DNA: TGTGCCAGCAGCTCGTCGACAGGGGTGACAGATACGCAGTATTTT. This gives the protein CASSSSTGVTDTQYF.

The V and J genes are TRBV6-5 and TRBJ1-5; tentative D call: TRBD1 (5 bases). V dropped 8 bases and J dropped 3 bases, with 14 bases sitting between them. CDR3 length: 14 residues. CDR1 is MNHEY and CDR2 is SVGAGI in the germline V gene. CDR3 coding DNA: TGTGCCAGCTCTCAACGGGGGGTCAATCAGCCCCAGCATTTT. Its translation is CASSQRGVNQPQHF.

This clone has just one count. The genes are TRBV29-1 and TRBJ1-1; D ambiguous. CDR1 is SQVTM and CDR2 is ANQGSEA in the germline V gene. CDR3 length equals 11 residues. Trimming stripped 3 bases from V and 8 bases from J, with 10 bases between. In DNA, the CDR3 is TGCAGCGTTGAGGAGCGGCTAGAAGCTTTCTTT. This gives the protein CSVEERLEAFF.

This chain joins TRBV6-4 and TRBJ2-7; D is possibly TRBD1 (5 bases). CDR3 length: 14 residues. V lost 7 bases and J lost 0, with 13 bases in between. CDR1 and CDR2 from the germline V gene are MRHNA and SNTAGT. The CDR3 sequence is CASKLTESSYEQYF. The CDR3 bases are TGTGCCAGCAAGCTGACAGAGAGCTCCTACGAGCAGTACTTC.

Notes on this clone: Within the sample, other DNA sequences also encode this same CDR3. This chain connects TRBV3-1 (or the pseudogene TRBV3-2) to TRBJ2-2; D unclear. Germline loops: CDR1 LGHDT, CDR2 YNNKEL (reference sequence). V lost 0 bases and J 5 bases, leaving 4 bases between the germline ends. The CDR3 spans 13 residues. The CDR3 region has the DNA TGTGCCAGCAGCCAAGACAGGACCGGGGAGCTGTTTTTT. Amino acid sequence: CASSQDRTGELFF.